The T cell receptor beta chain described here comes from a study of human T cells and chemical hapten exposure (dated by TCRdb to the early 2020s). Background for the entire study: For sensitization, 2% DPC in acetone was applied to an approximately 2 cm by approximately 2 cm area of upper inner arm skin. The patient cohort, mostly female, included alopecia areata with under or over 50% scalp involvement, alopecia totalis and alopecia universalis. Libraries were combined into a pool for sequencing, and differences in TCR yield between samples came mainly from small differences in library volumes within the pool. Around 29 alopecia patients provided blood for TCR sequencing at one to four time points (pre-sensitization, 2, 6 and 24 weeks). Patients additionally received weekly therapeutic DPC doses to the scalp throughout the roughly 25-week study period. Blood samples were taken from patients before sensitization (week 0) and then at 2, 6 and about 24 weeks after DPC sensitization. The study tracked peripheral blood TCR repertoire changes in vivo during primary and secondary sensitization to the hapten diphenylcyclopropenone (DPC) in alopecia patients. Patch testing was performed on the upper back with Finn chambers containing 0.01% DPC, and the patch tests were scored after 6 days according to International Contact Dermatitis Research Group standards.

Overall study outcomes, separate from this receptor: Significantly more large CDR3 similarity clusters were formed by expanded TCRs than by pre-sensitization or healthy control sets, consistent with antigen-driven responses. The number of TCRs above 1 in 1000 frequency did not change with DPC sensitization; there was no evidence of global repertoire structure alterations. Because every patient had alopecia, a presumed autoimmune disease, the patients' immune response might differ from that of healthy individuals. A positive correlation was found between the number of PT1 expanded TCRs and patch test score, with significance reached at thresholds 8, 16 and 32 but not 4. Repeated subsampling changed both the strength of the expansion versus patch-test correlation and the threshold at which that correlation became significant.

Taken from the germline V gene, the CDR1 and CDR2 loops are MNHEY and SVGEGT. From cysteine to phenylalanine, the CDR3 is 14 amino acids long. The sequence is cut down to CDR3 DNA, 42 bases in frame from base 1. What the time point label conveys for this sample: patch test 1, 2 weeks after DPC sensitization. Reading the label with the study, this specimen's treatment or condition is: therapeutic diphenylcyclopropenone sensitization with weekly scalp DPC. At each patch-test visit, blood was drawn before the patch test was applied. Patients were considered eligible if aged 18 to 70, diagnosed with alopecia and deemed suitable for DPC therapy, and patients were excluded if pregnant. Total RNA was extracted from unfractionated whole blood that had been collected in Tempus Blood RNA tubes. The library was obtained by RACE. TCRdb records NextSeq 500 as the sequencer. During library preparation, unique molecular identifiers were attached to individual cDNA molecules so that TCRs could be counted in a quantitative, reproducible way. For every blood RNA sample, sequencing covered both the TCR alpha and TCR beta chains. Per the original workflow: Samples had a median of about 96,000 TCRs, with a range from roughly 23,224 to 750,000. V, J and CDR3 annotation of the TCR reads was carried out using the Decombinator software suite. Every sample was subsampled to the same number of TCRs (28,000) for the PS versus PT1 abundance plots. Expanded TCRs were defined as absent before sensitization and observed at least eight times at the 2-week time point. The public reads were reanalyzed by TCRdb: fastp trimming at Q25, MiXCR alignment, in-frame beta chains only. Every distinct CDR3 protein forms one entry, paired with its most common genes and DNA. These V and J calls derive from TCRdb rather than the authors' analysis. This sample is represented by roughly 200,000 distinct CDR3 sequences; 20% to 25% of them were singletons. The leading ten clones occupy 6.7% of the sample.

In its sample, this clonotype was seen a few times. There is no known antigen for this receptor. A read error may account for a junction end that differs from germline. Sequenced material: whole blood, taken in connection with sensitization to the hapten diphenylcyclopropenone (DPC). The origin of this receptor is a woman aged 45-65 years with alopecia areata. Some clones in this sample may be carry-over from other donors' samples. The rearranged segments are TRBV6-2 or TRBV6-3 and TRBJ1-1, and the D gene may be TRBD1, 6 bases matching. The sequence in DNA is TGTGCCAGCAGTCAACAGGGATCCTACACTGAAGTTTTCTTT. Protein translation: CASSQQGSYTEVFF.